This is a list of T cell receptor beta chains from one sample in a study of OX40 agonist ivuxolimab in advanced cancers. TCRdb's copy holds only in-frame clones and misses some; the assay was immunoSEQ multiplex PCR. The data show roughly 38,000 clones, with more than 75% seen just once and roughly a third held by the top ten. This material consisted of CD4+ or CD8+ T cells sorted from blood, taken in a trial of the OX40 agonist ivuxolimab. The receptor set was obtained from an adult with an advanced solid tumor such as melanoma, head and neck, liver or kidney cancer. Both conserved end residues are part of each CDR3. The D gene is left open where the match is weak. The size field is filled for only some rows; it gives once, few, many or a size class.

clone_size: -; j_call: TRBJ1-1; v_call: TRBV15; d_call: -; cdr3_aa: CATSREWGGTEAFF; cdr3_nt: TGTGCCACCAGCAGAGAATGGGGTGGGACTGAAGCTTTCTTT
clone_size: -; j_call: TRBJ1-2; v_call: TRBV6-5; d_call: -; cdr3_aa: CASSLGERRGYTF; cdr3_nt: TGTGCCAGCAGTCTCGGGGAGAGACGGGGCTACACCTTC
clone_size: -; j_call: TRBJ2-2; v_call: TRBV19; d_call: -; cdr3_aa: CASSASRVGTGELFF; cdr3_nt: TGTGCCAGTAGTGCCTCTAGAGTTGGGACCGGGGAGCTGTTTTTT
clone_size: -; j_call: TRBJ1-3; v_call: TRBV6-5; d_call: -; cdr3_aa: CASRTSVSGNTIYF; cdr3_nt: TGTGCCAGCAGGACGAGTGTCTCTGGAAACACCATATATTTT
clone_size: few; j_call: TRBJ2-7; v_call: TRBV10-1; d_call: -; cdr3_aa: CASSDSGPGYEQYF; cdr3_nt: TGCGCCAGCAGTGATTCGGGACCGGGCTACGAGCAGTACTTC
clone_size: -; j_call: TRBJ2-7; v_call: TRBV6-1; d_call: -; cdr3_aa: CASSEEGSYEQYF; cdr3_nt: TGTGCCAGCAGTGAGGAGGGCTCCTACGAGCAGTACTTC
clone_size: -; j_call: TRBJ2-2; v_call: TRBV6-1; d_call: -; cdr3_aa: CASSERRTGELFF; cdr3_nt: TGTGCCAGCAGTGAACGACGGACCGGGGAGCTGTTTTTT
clone_size: -; j_call: TRBJ2-1; v_call: TRBV5-1; d_call: TRBD1; cdr3_aa: CASSFRQGTYNEQFF; cdr3_nt: TGCGCCAGCAGCTTCAGACAGGGAACCTACAATGAGCAGTTCTTC
clone_size: -; j_call: TRBJ2-5; v_call: TRBV30; d_call: TRBD2; cdr3_aa: CAWRASGETQYF; cdr3_nt: TGTGCCTGGAGAGCTAGCGGGGAGACCCAGTACTTC
clone_size: -; j_call: TRBJ2-7; v_call: TRBV2; d_call: -; cdr3_aa: CASNRDLAYEQYF; cdr3_nt: TGTGCCAGCAATCGGGACCTTGCCTACGAGCAGTACTTC
clone_size: -; j_call: TRBJ2-7; v_call: TRBV6-5; d_call: -; cdr3_aa: CASSYWSLEESEQYF; cdr3_nt: TGTGCCAGCAGTTACTGGTCCCTGGAGGAGTCCGAGCAGTACTTC
clone_size: -; j_call: TRBJ1-3; v_call: TRBV6-5; d_call: -; cdr3_aa: CASSRSFEGNTIYF; cdr3_nt: TGTGCCAGCTCCCGATCGTTCGAAGGAAACACCATATATTTT